This T cell receptor beta chain was obtained from a study of T-cell memory formation after mild COVID-19. Study-wide results and limits: A subset of responding clones appeared in pre-infection memory, suggesting cross-reactive memory joined. For contracting clones, CD4+ ones sat mainly in CM and EM, CD8+ in EMRA. Confirmation was lacking for SARS-CoV-2 specificity of second-wave clones that peaked on day 37.

5'RACE primed from the constant segment yielded TCR alpha and TCR beta cDNA libraries bearing sample barcodes and UMIs. TCRdb reprocessed the 5' RACE reads via MiXCR and lists one record per CDR3 protein. The data contain roughly 100,000 distinct CDR3 sequences, over 10% of them singletons. The CDR3 spans 17 residues. Germline V gene sequence: CDR1 SGHRS, CDR2 YFSETQ. V was clipped by 0 bases and J by 0 bases, with 14 bases between them. A note on this clonotype: No antigen is known for it.

This receptor was identified in an adult woman who had mild COVID-19 (a few samples of this study predate the infection). Cell type and time point are not known. The chain couples TRBV5-1 to TRBJ2-3, with a weak D call TRBD2 (5 bases). Sequenced sample: PBMCs or a T cell subset sorted from them (not recorded which). The CDR3 loop reads CASSLALAGRSTDTQYF. For the CDR3, the DNA is TGCGCCAGCAGCTTGGCCTTGGCGGGCCGAAGCACAGATACGCAGTATTTT. The variable domain in full, with the rest retrieved from reference TRBV5-1 and TRBJ2-3, is KAGVTQTPRYLIKTRGQQVTLSCSPISGHRSVSWYQQTPGQGLQFLFEYFSETQRNKGNFPGRFSGRQFSNSRSEMNVSTLELGDSALYLCASSLALAGRSTDTQYFGPGTRLTVL.